This T cell receptor beta chain was obtained from a study of shared clonotypes between healthy human individuals. Whole-study findings and limits: Across a handful of donors, naive CD4 shared around 5.4%, naive CD8 more than 3%, memory CD4 about 2.5%, memory CD8 under 0.5%. Non-shared clonotypes displayed generation probabilities falling below those of clonotypes present in all four donors.

This clone was observed a few times. Its target is unknown. The genomic DNA of each subset was split evenly across several immunoSEQ plates. Only in-frame clones appear in the TCRdb table, and some are missing; sequencing was by immunoSEQ multiplex PCR. The sample carries over a million clones, roughly 70% recorded once. The sample taken for sequencing was memory CD4+ T cells sorted from blood. Regarding subset: CD45RA-negative fraction. This clonotype was sampled from a young man in good health.

The CDR3 region has the DNA TGCGCCAGCAGCATATCGGGACTAGCGGGAGCCCACGAGCAGTACTTC. Its translation: CASSISGLAGAHEQYF. V gene TRBV5-1 combines with J gene TRBJ2-7; 14 bases map to TRBD2. J was trimmed by 5 bases and V by 4 bases; bases with no gene match: 8. CDR1 is SGHRS, CDR2 YFSETQ, per germline. This CDR3 comprises 16 residues.